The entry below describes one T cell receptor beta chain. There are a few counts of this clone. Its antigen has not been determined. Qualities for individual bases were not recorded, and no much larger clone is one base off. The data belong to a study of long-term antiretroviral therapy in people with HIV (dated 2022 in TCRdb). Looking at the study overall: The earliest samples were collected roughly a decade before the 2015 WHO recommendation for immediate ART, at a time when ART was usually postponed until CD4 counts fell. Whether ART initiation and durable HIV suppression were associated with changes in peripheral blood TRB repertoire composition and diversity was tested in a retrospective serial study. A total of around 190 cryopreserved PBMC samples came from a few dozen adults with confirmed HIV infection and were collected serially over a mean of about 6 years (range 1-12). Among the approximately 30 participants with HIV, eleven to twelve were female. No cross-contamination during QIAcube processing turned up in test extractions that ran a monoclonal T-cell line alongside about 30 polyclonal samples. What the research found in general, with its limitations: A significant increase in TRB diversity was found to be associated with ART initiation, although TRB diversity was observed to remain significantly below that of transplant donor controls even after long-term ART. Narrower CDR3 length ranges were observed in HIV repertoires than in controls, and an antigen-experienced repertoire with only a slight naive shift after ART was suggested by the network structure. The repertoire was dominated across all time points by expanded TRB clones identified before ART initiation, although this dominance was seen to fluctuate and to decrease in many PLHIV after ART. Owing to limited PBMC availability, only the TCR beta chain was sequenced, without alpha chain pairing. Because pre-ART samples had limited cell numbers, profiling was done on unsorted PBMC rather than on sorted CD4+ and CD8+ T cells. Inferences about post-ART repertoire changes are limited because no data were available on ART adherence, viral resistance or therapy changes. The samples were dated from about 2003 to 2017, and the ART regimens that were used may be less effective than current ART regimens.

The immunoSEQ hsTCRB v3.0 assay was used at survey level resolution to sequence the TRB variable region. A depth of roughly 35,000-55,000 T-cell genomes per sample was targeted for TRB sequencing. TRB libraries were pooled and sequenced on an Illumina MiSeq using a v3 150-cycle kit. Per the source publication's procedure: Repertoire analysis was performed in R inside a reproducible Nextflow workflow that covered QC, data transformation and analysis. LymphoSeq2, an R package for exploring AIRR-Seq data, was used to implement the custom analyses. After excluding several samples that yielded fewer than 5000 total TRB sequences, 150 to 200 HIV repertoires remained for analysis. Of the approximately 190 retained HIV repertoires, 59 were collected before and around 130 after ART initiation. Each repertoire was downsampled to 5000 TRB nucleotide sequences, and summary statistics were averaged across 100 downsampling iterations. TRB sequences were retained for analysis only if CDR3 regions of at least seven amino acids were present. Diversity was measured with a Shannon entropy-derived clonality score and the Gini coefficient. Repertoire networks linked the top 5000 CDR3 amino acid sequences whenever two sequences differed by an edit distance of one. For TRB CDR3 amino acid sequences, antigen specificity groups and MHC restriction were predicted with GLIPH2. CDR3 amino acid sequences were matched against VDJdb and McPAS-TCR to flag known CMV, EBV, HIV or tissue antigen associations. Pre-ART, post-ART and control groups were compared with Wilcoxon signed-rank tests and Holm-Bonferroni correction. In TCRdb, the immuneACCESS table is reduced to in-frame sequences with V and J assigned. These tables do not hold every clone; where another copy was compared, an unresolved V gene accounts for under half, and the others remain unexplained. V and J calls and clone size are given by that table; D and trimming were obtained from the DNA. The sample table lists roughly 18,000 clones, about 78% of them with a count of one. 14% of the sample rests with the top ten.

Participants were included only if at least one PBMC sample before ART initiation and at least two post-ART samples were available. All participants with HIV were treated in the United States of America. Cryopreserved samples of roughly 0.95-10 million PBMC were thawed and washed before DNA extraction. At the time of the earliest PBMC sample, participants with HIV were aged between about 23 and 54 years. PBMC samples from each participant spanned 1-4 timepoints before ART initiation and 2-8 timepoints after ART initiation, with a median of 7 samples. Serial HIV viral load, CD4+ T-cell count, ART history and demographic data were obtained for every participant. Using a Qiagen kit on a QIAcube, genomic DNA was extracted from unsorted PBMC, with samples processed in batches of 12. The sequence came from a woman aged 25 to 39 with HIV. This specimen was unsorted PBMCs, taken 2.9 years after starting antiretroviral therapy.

The nucleotide sequence reads as follows: TGTGCCAGTCGAGCCGGGACAGGGCTGGCTAACTATGGCTACACCTTC. It codes for CASRAGTGLANYGYTF. The rearrangement joined TRBV13 to TRBJ1-2, and TRBD1 aligns with 9 junction nucleotides. The cysteine opens and the phenylalanine closes a CDR3 of 16 amino acids. Only CDR3 DNA remains: 48 bases, in frame from the first base. The germline V gene (reference sequence) supplies CDR1 PRHDT and CDR2 FYEKMQ. Trimming accounts for 9 bases at V and 0 bases at J, while the number of junction bases matched to no gene is 11. The entire variable domain, with the stretches around the CDR3 drawn from the reference TRBV13 and TRBJ1-2 proteins, is AAGVIQSPRHLIKEKRETATLKCYPIPRHDTVYWYQQGPGQDPQFLISFYEKMQSDKGSIPDRFSAQQFSDYHSELNMSSLELGDSALYFCASRAGTGLANYGYTFGSGTRLTVV.